This TCR beta chain originates from a study of high-grade serous ovarian cancer treatment subgroups. The germline gives CDR1 LNHDA, CDR2 SQIVND (reference sequence). This CDR3 has 13 amino acids. Trimming removed 1 base from V and 9 bases from J, with 10 bases in between. General study points: Different patients shared almost no repertoire; same-patient tumors shared roughly 0.11 to 0.85.

In its sample, this clone ranks as medium-sized. The antigen is unknown. Assay: immunoSEQ multiplex PCR; the TCRdb copy retains only in-frame clones and omits some. The sample lists about 36,000 clones, 79% occurring once. Tumor samples were taken before definitive surgery or chemotherapy. The receptor was derived from a human donor with high-grade serous ovarian cancer. Sequenced: tumor tissue. The rearrangement joins TRBV19 to TRBJ2-1; tentatively, D is TRBD2 (6 bases). In DNA, the CDR3 is TGTGCCAGTAGTATAGGTGCTAGCGCTGAGCAGTTCTTC. It encodes CASSIGASAEQFF.